Presented here are 30 T cell receptor beta chains from one specimen sequenced in a study of breast tumors, draining lymph nodes, adjacent tissues. TCRdb reanalysed the multiplex PCR reads using MiXCR and keeps one entry per CDR3 protein. The table has around 300,000 distinct CDR3 sequences, around 30% seen once. Breast cancer patients provided tissue from their axillary draining lymph nodes. The sample taken for sequencing was axillary lymph node tissue. All receptors derive from a female donor with breast cancer. Some clones in this sample may be carry-over from other donors' samples.

As regards this clonotype: This may be a read error, as it is one base from a much larger clone. V usage is TRBV9 and J usage is TRBJ1-6; D possibly corresponds to TRBD1 (5 bases). The length of the CDR3 is 15 residues. Germline loops: CDR1 SGDLS, CDR2 YYNGEE. The CDR3 sequence: CASSERDSYNSPPHF. In nucleotides, the CDR3 is TGTGCCAGCAGCGAGCGTGACAGCTATAATTCACCCCCCCACTTT.

This clonotype appeared a few times. Being one base from a much bigger clone, this may be a read error. This chain connects TRBV5-1 to TRBJ1-4; tentatively, D is TRBD1 (6 bases). Germline CDR1 is SGHRS and CDR2 is YFSETQ. The CDR3 is 13 amino acids. The CDR3: CASSLAKGENLFF. The CDR3 nucleotides read TGCGCCAGCAGCTTGGCAAAGGGGGAAAACCTGTTTTTT.

This clonotype was counted at least ten times. V is TRBV10-1 and J is TRBJ2-2; D ambiguous. V was cut by 0 bases and J by 2 bases, with 13 bases left in between. CDR1 and CDR2 (germline): WNHNN, SYGVQD (reference sequence). The CDR3 sequence is 17 residues long. The CDR3 loop is CASSESVVGINTGELFF. In DNA, the CDR3 is TGCGCCAGCAGTGAGTCCGTCGTGGGAATAAACACCGGGGAGCTGTTTTTT.

This clonotype showed up many times. V gene TRBV9 combines with J gene TRBJ2-5, with TRBD2 matching 7 bases. J gave up 2 bases and V 0 bases, and 7 bases lay outside the gene matches. Germline V CDR1 and CDR2: SGDLS, YYNGEE. CDR3 length: 16 amino acids. The CDR3 loop is CASSVGTGGGQETQYF. For the CDR3, the DNA is TGTGCCAGCAGCGTAGGAACGGGAGGAGGGCAAGAGACCCAGTACTTC.

This clonotype was seen ten or more times. J is TRBJ1-2 and V is TRBV24-1, with D tentatively TRBD1 (5 bases). The CDR3 runs to 14 residues. Germline V gene lookup returns CDR1 KGHDR and CDR2 SFDVKD. V was trimmed by 4 bases and J by 8 bases, leaving 16 bases between them. The CDR3 DNA follows: TGTGCCACCAGTGACCCGGACAAAAGAGGCGGCTACACCTTC. This sequence encodes CATSDPDKRGGYTF.

This clonotype was detected ten times or more. The chain carries TRBV5-4 and TRBJ2-1, with D perhaps TRBD1 or TRBD2 (5 bases each). This CDR3 comprises 15 residues. Between the trimmed V and J ends, which lost 2 bases and 0 bases, there was a span of 9 bases. Germline lookup yields CDR1 SGHNT and CDR2 YYREEE (reference sequence). CDR3 nucleotide sequence: TGTGCCAGCAGCTTTGAGGGGTCCTCCTACAATGAGCAGTTCTTC. This translates into CASSFEGSSYNEQFF.

This clonotype was recorded many times. The chain is built from TRBV5-1 and TRBJ2-4, with no clear D. Between the trimmed V and J ends, which lost 2 bases and 5 bases, there was a span of 8 bases. Germline-derived CDR1 and CDR2 are SGHRS and YFSETQ. This CDR3 has 13 residues. CDR3 sequence reads: CASSLTRENIQYF. The CDR3 DNA reads as TGCGCCAGCAGCTTAACCCGCGAAAACATTCAGTACTTC.

This clonotype was picked up many times. The chain uses TRBV2 and TRBJ2-7; D might be TRBD2 (5 bases). V lost 4 bases, J lost 5 bases, and 15 bases lay in between. The germline V gene encodes CDR1 SNHLY and CDR2 FYNNEI. CDR3 length: 14 amino acids. The CDR3 DNA is TGTGCCAGCAGTGTGGGAGTAGGTCTGCACGAGCAGTACTTC. This codes for CASSVGVGLHEQYF.

As for this clonotype: This may come from a read error, since a much larger clone is one base off. This is likely a read error, given that the CDR3 carries no conserved phenylalanine or tryptophan at its end. The chain joins TRBV19 to TRBJ1-5, with 9 bases fitting TRBD1. J was trimmed by 2 bases and V by 5 bases; bases with no gene match: 7. CDR1 is LNHDA and CDR2 is SQIVND in the germline V gene (reference sequence). The CDR3 has 16 residues. This chain's CDR3 is CASSPYRGPGNQPQHS. CDR3 DNA: TGTGCCAGTAGTCCCTACAGGGGGCCGGGCAATCAGCCCCAGCATTCT.

There are many counts of this clonotype. The V gene is TRBV11-2, the J gene TRBJ2-3, with 7 positions matching TRBD2. The V gene's germline CDR1 is SGHAT and CDR2 FQNNGV. Unmatched junction bases numbered 2, after V lost 2 bases and J lost 6 bases. The CDR3 sequence is 13 residues long. The CDR3, as DNA: TGTGCCAGCAGCTTACGGGGGGAGGATACGCAGTATTTT. Protein sequence: CASSLRGEDTQYF.

At least ten counts were recorded for this clonotype. The chain recombines TRBV6-6 with TRBJ2-5; 8 bases fit TRBD1. Per the germline V gene, CDR1 is MNHNY and CDR2 is SVGAGI (reference sequence). The CDR3 spans 15 residues. Trimming removed 2 bases from V and 6 bases from J; junction bases left unmatched: 8. The CDR3 bases are TGTGCCAGCAGTTACCCCCCGGACAGGGCAAAGACCCAGTACTTC. Protein: CASSYPPDRAKTQYF.

Turning to this clonotype: Since a much larger clone is just one base distant, this may be a read error. The gene calls are TRBV7-9 and TRBJ2-2; no clear D. The germline V gene encodes CDR1 SEHNR and CDR2 FQNEAQ (reference sequence). CDR3 length: 14 amino acids. The germline V and J ends were trimmed by 5 bases and 3 bases, with 10 bases remaining between them. Written as DNA, the CDR3 is TGTGCCAGCAGCGTCAACTCGGACACCGGGGAGCTGTTTTTT. It specifies CASSVNSDTGELFF.

The chain couples TRBV29-1 to TRBJ2-5; D assignment may be TRBD1 or TRBD2 (5 bases each). This CDR3 is 11 amino acids long. Germline V gene lookup returns CDR1 SQVTM and CDR2 ANQGSEA. The CDR3 reads CSLAGTPTQYF. Here the CDR3 DNA reads TGCAGTTTGGCCGGGACCCCTACCCAGTACTTC.

Worth noting for this clonotype: One base away lies a much larger clone, so this may be a sequencing read error. The chain is built from TRBV9 and TRBJ1-2; no clear D gene. This CDR3 region has 15 residues. The germline V gene encodes CDR1 SGDLS and CDR2 YYNGEE. The CDR3 protein is CASSASGGNNYGSTF. The CDR3 region has the DNA TGTGCCAGCAGCGCCAGTGGAGGGAATAACTATGGCTCCACCTTC. Full variable domain (rest looked up from reference TRBV9 and TRBJ1-2): DSGVTQTPKHLITATGQRVTLRCSPRSGDLSVYWYQQSLDQGLQFLIQYYNGEERAKGNILERFSAQQFPDLHSELNLSSLELGDSALYFCASSASGGNNYGSTFGSGTRLTVV.

This clonotype was observed at least ten times. V and J are TRBV9 and TRBJ2-3; 14 bases agree with TRBD2. The germline gives CDR1 SGDLS, CDR2 YYNGEE. V trimming: 4 bases; J trimming: 5 bases; junction bases outside the gene matches: 6. The CDR3 is 16 residues long. CDR3 sequence reads: CASSKGTSGSLDTQYF. Written as DNA, the CDR3 is TGTGCCAGCAGCAAGGGGACTAGCGGGAGTTTAGATACGCAGTATTTT.

This sequence joins TRBV29-1 and TRBJ2-3; 10 nucleotides line up with TRBD2. V shed 8 bases and J 4 bases; nucleotides not matched to a gene: 6. The germline CDR1 and CDR2 sequences are SQVTM and ANQGSEA. The CDR3 totals 13 residues. The CDR3, as DNA: TGCAGCTACAGCGGGAGGGCCTCAGATACGCAGTATTTT. Translated: CSYSGRASDTQYF.

As to this clonotype: A much more abundant neighbour one base away suggests this may be a read error. This rearrangement joins TRBV9 to TRBJ2-5, with 9 positions matching TRBD2. Germline V CDR1 and CDR2: SGDLS, YYNGEE. The CDR3 contains 14 residues. CDR3: CASSGREGLETQSF. CDR3 in DNA: TGTGCCAGCAGCGGGCGGGAGGGCCTGGAGACCCAGTCCTTC.

The rearrangement joins TRBV7-8 to TRBJ1-5; D is uncertain. The CDR3 is made up of 13 amino acids. Per germline, CDR1 SGHVS and CDR2 FQNEAQ. With 5 bases removed from V and 11 bases from J, the gap between germline ends came to 16 bases. CDR3 loop: CASSATAAETQHF. The CDR3 nucleotides are TGTGCCAGCAGCGCGACGGCTGCAGAGACCCAGCATTTT.

V is TRBV19 and J is TRBJ1-3; possibly TRBD1 for D (5 bases). The CDR3 has 16 residues. Germline V gives CDR1 LNHDA, CDR2 SQIVND (reference sequence). With 6 bases removed from V and 10 bases from J, the gap between germline ends came to 25 bases. The CDR3 here is CASSLRPRGTGETIYF. The CDR3 DNA reads as TGTGCCAGTAGCCTTCGTCCTCGAGGGACCGGGGAGACCATATATTTT.

The chain is built from TRBV19 and TRBJ2-7, with D possibly being TRBD1 (5 bases). The V end was cut by 2 bases, the J end by 2 bases, with 10 bases between. The CDR3 length is 14 residues. Germline CDR1 reads LNHDA; CDR2 reads SQIVND (reference sequence). CDR3 sequence (DNA): TGTGCCAGTAGTATACTAGGGGAAACCTACGAGCAGTACTTC. Protein sequence: CASSILGETYEQYF.

For this clonotype: A read error is possible here, since a much larger clone lies one base away. The DNA for the CDR3 is TGTGCCAGCAGCTTAGTTTTAGGCAGGGGAGGGGAGCAGCACTTC. Residues: CASSLVLGRGGEQHF. This chain joins TRBV7-9 and TRBJ2-7; D may be TRBD2 (7 bases). The germline CDR1 and CDR2 sequences are SEHNR and FQNEAQ (reference sequence). CDR3 size: 15 residues.

This clonotype was detected many times. J is TRBJ2-1 and V is TRBV20-1; 8 positions match TRBD2. Germline-derived CDR1 and CDR2 are DFQATT and SNEGSKA (reference sequence). The V and J ends lost 1 base and 4 bases, in that order; junction bases with no gene match: 3. The CDR3 runs 14 residues. The CDR3: CSARGLALYNEQFF. The CDR3 nucleotides read TGCAGTGCTAGAGGACTAGCGCTATACAATGAGCAGTTCTTC.

The chain joins TRBV5-1 to TRBJ2-3; 8 nucleotides align to TRBD1. The J call may be mistaken, given a closer DNA end match to TRBJ1-5. The CDR3 length is 17 residues. CDR1 is SGHRS and CDR2 is YFSETQ in the germline V gene. CDR3 sequence reads: CASSWGQAKTSTDTQHF. The CDR3, as DNA: TGCGCCAGCAGCTGGGGACAGGCGAAGACATCCACAGATACGCAGCATTTT.

On this clonotype itself: A much larger clonotype is one base distant, so this may be a read error. This chain joins TRBV19 and TRBJ2-1; weak D call: TRBD1 (6 bases). This CDR3 is built from 14 residues. Germline V gives CDR1 LNHDA, CDR2 SQIVND (reference sequence). CDR3 nucleotides: TGTACCAGTAAATCGGGACAAATCCCCAATGAGCAGTTCTTC. It is translated as CTSKSGQIPNEQFF.

In its sample, this clonotype was seen once. The rearrangement links TRBV20-1 to TRBJ1-6; TRBD1 aligns across 7 bases. This CDR3 is 14 amino acids long. Germline V gives CDR1 DFQATT, CDR2 SNEGSKA (reference sequence). V shed 3 bases, J shed 8 bases, and the junction held 7 bases outside the gene matches. CDR3 sequence reads: CSASYPGTDSPLHF. The CDR3 nucleotides read TGCAGTGCTAGTTACCCGGGGACAGATTCACCCCTCCACTTT.

Many counts were recorded for this clonotype. The gene calls are TRBV12-3 or TRBV12-4 and TRBJ2-7; TRBD2 aligns across 7 bases. CDR3 length: 14 residues. V was pared by 3 bases and J by 2 bases, with 4 bases of the junction left unmatched. The CDR3 reads CASSLVSGAYEQYF. The CDR3 DNA sequence: TGTGCCAGCAGTTTGGTCAGCGGGGCCTACGAGCAGTACTTC.

In regard to this clonotype: A much bigger clone sits one base away, suggesting this may be a read error. The genes are TRBV6-5 and TRBJ2-2; the D gene is possibly TRBD2 (5 bases). This CDR3 has 17 residues. The V gene's germline CDR1 is MNHEY and CDR2 SVGAGI. The CDR3 reads CASSHSGSTTNTGELFF. Here the CDR3 DNA reads TGTGCCAGCAGTCACTCTGGGAGCACTACGAACACCGGGGAGCTGTTTTTT.

This clonotype has a count of ten or more. The V gene is TRBV20-1, the J gene TRBJ2-7; D is possibly TRBD1 or TRBD2 (5 bases each). Germline V gene lookup returns CDR1 DFQATT and CDR2 SNEGSKA (reference sequence). The CDR3 runs to 14 residues. Trimming removed 0 bases from V and 3 bases from J, with 12 bases in between. CDR3 loop: CSARDGGSNYEQYF. The CDR3 DNA is TGCAGTGCTAGAGATGGGGGTAGCAACTACGAGCAGTACTTC.

This clonotype was recorded a few times. This CDR3 is CASSLFGSIYEQYF. The CDR3 DNA sequence: TGTGCCAGCAGTTTATTTGGCAGCATCTACGAGCAGTACTTC. The V gene is TRBV27, the J gene TRBJ2-7, with D unclear. The CDR3 loop spans 14 amino acids. Germline lookup yields CDR1 MNHEY and CDR2 SMNVEV (reference sequence). Trimming shortened V by 1 base and J by 3 bases, and 10 bases separated the two germline ends.

Comments on this clonotype: This may stem from a read error, because a much larger clone lies one nucleotide away. This sequence joins TRBV5-1 and TRBJ2-7; 8 bases align to TRBD1. The CDR3 sequence is 14 residues long. The trim removed 3 bases at V and 3 bases at J, leaving 5 bases unmatched. Germline V gene lookup returns CDR1 SGHRS and CDR2 YFSETQ. The CDR3 bases are TGCGCCAGCAGCTCTGGACAGGGCCTCTACGAGCAGTACTTC. It translates to CASSSGQGLYEQYF.